This T cell receptor beta chain is drawn from a study of blood T cells in healthy people across ages. The table lists this clonotype with a few counts. Sample donors were healthy Caucasian individuals that came from Russia, aged roughly 6 to 100. The second PCR ran roughly 6 to 11 cycles with a sample-barcoded 5' primer and J-beta primers. MiXCR was run by TCRdb on the 5' RACE reads, yielding one entry per CDR3 protein. The table has approximately 900,000 distinct CDR3 sequences, about 28% seen once. This CDR3 comprises 16 residues. Germline V lookup: CDR1 SGHVS, CDR2 FNYEAQ. Trimming took 4 bases from V and 0 from J; bases not matched to a gene: 7. In addition, the sample was reused for a study of T cells of mothers and their children. That report notes: The study obtained over 8 million TCR beta CDR3 reads per mother and 2.5 million to 3 million per child.

This TCR was recovered from a woman in her thirties or forties in good health. The chain links TRBV7-6 to TRBJ1-1, with 8 bases that match TRBD1. Sequencing was carried out using blood. CDR3 in DNA: TGTGCCAGCAGCTCCCTAGGGACAGGCCTGAACACTGAAGCTTTCTTT. Its protein product is CASSSLGTGLNTEAFF.